The 7 T cell receptor beta chains below all came from one sample that was sequenced in a study of cytomegalovirus exposure and HLA in healthy donors. Both 60 Vbeta primers and 13 Jbeta primers went into the PCR. Sequenced by immunoSEQ multiplex PCR; TCRdb stores in-frame clones only, minus some. This table holds 90,000 to 110,000 clones, over 80% found once. Sequencing was performed on PBMCs. These TCRs come from a young man in good health and CMV-seronegative.

V gene TRBV6-5 combines with J gene TRBJ2-7; 10 bases align to TRBD2. Germline trimming cut 2 bases from V and 6 bases from J; bases unmatched to any gene: 1. The CDR3 contains 13 residues. Germline CDR1 reads MNHEY; CDR2 reads SVGAGI. The CDR3 sequence: CASSYASGSEQYF. In nucleotides, the CDR3 is TGTGCCAGCAGTTACGCTAGCGGGAGCGAGCAGTACTTC.

This clone was seen a few times. This sequence joins TRBV27 and TRBJ2-5, with 7 bases matching TRBD2. Germline CDR1 and CDR2: MNHEY and SMNVEV (reference sequence). The CDR3 runs to 15 residues. V lost 5 bases and J lost 5; bases outside the gene matches: 11. The CDR3 bases are TGTGCCAGCAGTGAAGCGGGATCTTGGGGGGAGACCCAGTACTTC. Its protein is CASSEAGSWGETQYF.

The chain combines TRBV7-3 with TRBJ2-3, with TRBD1 matching over 8 bases. Germline assignment: CDR1 SGHTA and CDR2 FQGTGA. V shed 0 bases, J shed 3 bases, and the junction held 5 bases outside the gene matches. CDR3 length: 16 residues. CDR3 protein: CASSLTPGQGTDTQYF. The CDR3 DNA sequence: TGTGCCAGCAGCTTAACCCCCGGACAGGGAACAGATACGCAGTATTTT.

In its sample, this clone was seen a few times. V gene TRBV5-1 combines with J gene TRBJ2-7; 10 positions match TRBD2. The CDR3 sequence is 17 residues long. After removal of 1 base from V and 1 base from J, the junction contained 8 bases not matched to a gene. Germline CDR1 SGHRS, CDR2 YFSETQ. CDR3 bases: TGCGCCAGCAGCTTGAGGCTAGCGGGAGCGTCATCCTACGAGCAGTACTTC. It specifies CASSLRLAGASSYEQYF.

The CDR3 loop is CASRPSGLYEQYF. Written as DNA, the CDR3 is TGTGCCAGCAGACCCTCCGGACTCTACGAGCAGTACTTC. V usage is TRBV5-4 and J usage is TRBJ2-5; tentatively, D is TRBD2 (5 bases). The DNA end favors TRBJ2-7, so the J call may be wrong. The CDR3 contains 13 residues. Germline lookup yields CDR1 SGHNT and CDR2 YYREEE (reference sequence).

This clone showed up just once. This chain uses TRBV11-2 with TRBJ2-7; D is ambiguous. V was cut by 4 bases and J by 6 bases, with 10 bases left in between. Germline CDR1 SGHAT, CDR2 FQNNGV. The CDR3 sequence is 12 residues long. In nucleotides, the CDR3 is TGTGCCAGCAGCTCCCCGGTCGGCGAGCAGTACTTC. As protein: CASSSPVGEQYF.

The V and J genes are TRBV5-4 and TRBJ1-2; 7 bases map to TRBD1. Germline CDR1 is SGHNT and CDR2 is YYREEE (reference sequence). V was pared by 4 bases and J by 5 bases, with 8 bases of the junction left unmatched. The CDR3 sequence is 14 residues long. In DNA form, the CDR3 reads TGTGCCAGCAGCGGCCAGGACAGGTCTTATGGCTACACCTTC. Encoded protein: CASSGQDRSYGYTF.